The 12 T cell receptor beta chains given below trace back to one sample, sequenced in a study of blood T cell repertoires in COVID-19 (dated by TCRdb to 2018 to 2021). The library was built by means of the immunoSEQ multiplex PCR assay. TCRdb took this table from immuneACCESS and kept in-frame rearrangements with V and J called. Such tables lack part of the clones; where checked against another copy, unresolved V genes explain under half of the gap, and the rest is unexplained. This sample is represented by roughly 220,000 clones; more than 75% of them were singletons. Of the sample, about 4.5% is held by the ten largest clones. The source material was PBMCs or T cells enriched from blood (not recorded which). The receptors were gathered from a man in his thirties or forties with acute COVID-19.

The chain has TRBV5-1 and TRBJ1-1; 11 nucleotides agree with TRBD1. J gave up 5 bases and V 1 base, and 4 bases lay outside the gene matches. Looked up from germline, CDR1 is SGHRS and CDR2 is YFSETQ. This CDR3 has 15 amino acids. The CDR3 sequence: CASSLKGTGGTEAFF. The CDR3 DNA reads TGCGCCAGCAGCTTGAAAGGGACAGGGGGGACTGAAGCTTTCTTT. The full variable domain, its missing parts supplied by reference TRBV5-1 and TRBJ1-1, is KAGVTQTPRYLIKTRGQQVTLSCSPISGHRSVSWYQQTPGQGLQFLFEYFSETQRNKGNFPGRFSGRQFSNSRSEMNVSTLELGDSALYLCASSLKGTGGTEAFFGQGTRLTVV.

V is TRBV27 and J is TRBJ2-6, with no clear D. V dropped 5 bases and J dropped 0 bases, with 8 bases sitting between them. Germline values: CDR1 MNHEY, CDR2 SMNVEV (reference sequence). The CDR3 is 15 amino acids. CDR3 residues: CASSPSISGANVLTF. Written as DNA, the CDR3 is TGTGCCAGCAGTCCCAGTATCTCTGGGGCCAACGTCCTGACTTTC.

This chain uses TRBV19 with TRBJ1-3; TRBD1 is a possible D gene (5 bases). CDR1 LNHDA and CDR2 SQIVND come from the germline V gene (reference sequence). V shed 4 bases and J shed 4 bases, with 26 bases lying between them. The CDR3 runs 19 residues. The DNA of the CDR3 is TGTGCCAGTAGTACCGGCCCTGGCCTGAGTACAGGCCCAGGAAACACCATATATTTT. Its translation: CASSTGPGLSTGPGNTIYF. The full variable domain, with the rest looked up from reference TRBV19 and TRBJ1-3, is DGGITQSPKYLFRKEGQNVTLSCEQNLNHDAMYWYRQDPGQGLRLIYYSQIVNDFQKGDIAEGYSVSREKKESFPLTVTSAQKNPTAFYLCASSTGPGLSTGPGNTIYFGEGSWLTVV.

This chain links TRBV19 with TRBJ1-1, with 8 bases lining up with TRBD1. There are 16 residues in the CDR3. Germline CDR1 reads LNHDA; CDR2 reads SQIVND (reference sequence). J was trimmed by 0 bases and V by 4 bases; bases with no gene match: 7. CDR3 bases: TGTGCCAGTAGTACAGACAGGGGCACCTTGAACACTGAAGCTTTCTTT. Its translation: CASSTDRGTLNTEAFF.

The chain couples TRBV18 to TRBJ2-7, with TRBD1 identical over 9 bases. J was trimmed by 2 bases and V by 4 bases; bases with no gene match: 6. Looked up from germline, CDR1 is KGHSH and CDR2 is LQKENI. The CDR3 extends over 15 amino acids. The CDR3: CASSLGQGTPYEQYF. In DNA, the CDR3 is TGTGCCAGCTCACTAGGACAGGGGACCCCCTACGAGCAGTACTTC.

In DNA, the CDR3 is TGTGCCAGCAGTTTGGGACAGGGGGCAGGTAGTCAGCCCCAGCATTTT. It yields the protein CASSLGQGAGSQPQHF. The gene calls are TRBV6-5 and TRBJ1-5; 12 bases match TRBD1. Germline V gene data show CDR1 as MNHEY and CDR2 as SVGAGI. The junction had 7 bases not matched to a gene; V was cut back by 4 bases and J by 6 bases. The CDR3 loop spans 16 amino acids.

The chain employs TRBV7-3 and TRBJ1-6; D is possibly TRBD1 (6 bases). V lost 6 bases and J 7 bases, leaving 16 bases between the germline ends. The CDR3 extends over 15 amino acids. Looked up from germline, CDR1 is SGHTA and CDR2 is FQGTGA. CDR3 residues: CASRKGVPQNSPLHF. Here the CDR3 DNA reads TGTGCCAGCAGGAAGGGGGTTCCTCAGAATTCACCCCTCCACTTT.

The chain employs TRBV2 and TRBJ1-3; possibly TRBD1 for D (5 bases). V was shortened by 2 bases and J by 0 bases, with 8 bases between the two germline ends. The CDR3 runs to 15 residues. Germline CDR1 is SNHLY and CDR2 is FYNNEI. The CDR3 DNA sequence: TGTGCCAGCAGTGAAAGCAGGGACTCTGGAAACACCATATATTTT. Its protein product is CASSESRDSGNTIYF. The full variable domain, in which reference TRBV2 and TRBJ1-3 provide the parts outside the CDR3, is EPEVTQTPSHQVTQMGQEVILRCVPISNHLYFYWYRQILGQKVEFLVSFYNNEISEKSEIFDDQFSVERPDGSNFTLKIRSTKLEDSAMYFCASSESRDSGNTIYFGEGSWLTVV.

The chain carries TRBV12-3 or TRBV12-4 and TRBJ1-2; D unresolved. V was clipped by 0 bases and J by 7 bases, with 6 bases between them. The CDR3 covers 12 residues. This CDR3 is CASSLALGGYTF. The CDR3 nucleotides are TGTGCCAGCAGTTTAGCGCTCGGTGGCTACACCTTC.

The chain recombines TRBV7-9 with TRBJ2-1; D is perhaps TRBD1 (6 bases). V lost 8 bases, J lost 0 bases, and 14 bases lay in between. Germline CDR1 SEHNR, CDR2 FQNEAQ (reference sequence). CDR3 length: 15 residues. This CDR3 is CASFPGTNSYNEQFF. The CDR3 nucleotides are TGTGCCAGCTTTCCGGGGACAAACTCCTACAATGAGCAGTTCTTC.

J is TRBJ1-5 and V is TRBV6-1; TRBD1 is a possible D gene (6 bases). CDR1 is MNHNS and CDR2 is SASEGT in the germline V gene. V lost 3 bases and J lost 7, with 19 bases in between. CDR3 length: 16 amino acids. The CDR3 DNA reads as TGTGCCAGCAGTGATAGCAACAGGGTCAAAGGGCAGCCCCAGCATTTT. Its protein is CASSDSNRVKGQPQHF.

A few counts support this clone. The CDR3 region is CASSRGGGQETQYF. The DNA for the CDR3 is TGCGCCAGCAGCCGCGGGGGGGGCCAAGAGACCCAGTACTTC. This rearrangement joins TRBV5-1 to TRBJ2-5, with TRBD2 matching 9 bases. Germline CDR1 and CDR2: SGHRS and YFSETQ. The CDR3 consists of 14 residues. V lost 4 bases to trimming and J lost 1 base; unmatched junction nucleotides: 2.